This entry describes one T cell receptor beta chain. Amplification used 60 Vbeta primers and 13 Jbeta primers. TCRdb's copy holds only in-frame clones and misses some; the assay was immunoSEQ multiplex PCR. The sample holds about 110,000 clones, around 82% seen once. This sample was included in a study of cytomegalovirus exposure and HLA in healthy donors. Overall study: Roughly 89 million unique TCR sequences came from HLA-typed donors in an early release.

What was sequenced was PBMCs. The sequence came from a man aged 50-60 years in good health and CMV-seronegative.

The CDR3 here is CASSEPGQVYGGYTF. CDR3 in DNA: TGTGCCAGCAGTGAACCGGGACAGGTCTACGGTGGCTACACCTTC. This chain connects TRBV25-1 to TRBJ1-2; 8 bases agree with TRBD1. Germline V gene lookup returns CDR1 MGHDK and CDR2 SYGVNS. With V trimmed by 2 bases and J by 7 bases, 9 bases remained unmatched. The CDR3 loop spans 15 amino acids.